This TCR beta chain was documented in a study of CD8 T cell repertoires and HIV-1 epitope variants. The overall study: T cells were stimulated with Twenty-five Gag and Nef peptides separately. The baseline condition was 1M T cells left uncultured.

A word on this clone: What it binds is not known.

The CDR3 covers 12 residues. Germline assignment: CDR1 SGHRS and CDR2 YFSETQ. The table came from immunoSEQ multiplex PCR; TCRdb's copy has only in-frame clones and leaves some out. The repertoire has thousands of clones, 68% of them found once; the top ten carry 43%. The TCR was taken from a male donor with HIV. The rearrangement uses TRBV5-1 and TRBJ2-5, with D possibly matching TRBD1 (5 bases). The J call could be wrong; TRBJ2-7 is a better fit for the DNA end. Sequencing was done on a sample of cultured CD8+ T cells derived from PBMCs. This CDR3 reads CASSLIQGEQYF. The CDR3 DNA is TGCGCCAGCAGCTTGATTCAGGGCGAGCAGTACTTC.